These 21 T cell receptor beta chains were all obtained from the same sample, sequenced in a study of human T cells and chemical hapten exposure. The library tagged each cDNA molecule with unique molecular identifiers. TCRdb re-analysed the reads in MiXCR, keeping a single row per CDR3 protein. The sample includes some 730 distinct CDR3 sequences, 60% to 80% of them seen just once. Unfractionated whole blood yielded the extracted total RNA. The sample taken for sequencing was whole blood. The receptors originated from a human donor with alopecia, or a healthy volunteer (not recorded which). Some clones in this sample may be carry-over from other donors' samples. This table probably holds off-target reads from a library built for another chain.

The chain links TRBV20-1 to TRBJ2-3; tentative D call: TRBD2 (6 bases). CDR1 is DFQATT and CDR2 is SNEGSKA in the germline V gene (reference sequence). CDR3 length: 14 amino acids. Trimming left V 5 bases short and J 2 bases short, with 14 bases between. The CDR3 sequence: CSALPGLYTDTQYF. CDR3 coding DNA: TGCAGTGCTTTGCCGGGACTGTACACAGATACGCAGTATTTT.

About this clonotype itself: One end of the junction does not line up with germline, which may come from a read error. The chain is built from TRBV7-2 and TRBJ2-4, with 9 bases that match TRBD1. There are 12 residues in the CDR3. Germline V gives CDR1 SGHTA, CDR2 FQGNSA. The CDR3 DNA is TGTGCCAGCAGCCTAGGTGGGGACAGGGTCGCCTTC. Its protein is CASSLGGDRVAF.

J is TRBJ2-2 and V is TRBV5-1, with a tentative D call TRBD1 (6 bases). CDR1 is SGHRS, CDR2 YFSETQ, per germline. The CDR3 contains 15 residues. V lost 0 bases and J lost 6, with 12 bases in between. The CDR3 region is CASSLVSRGPGELFF. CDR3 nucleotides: TGCGCCAGCAGCTTGGTCAGCAGGGGACCCGGGGAGCTGTTTTTT.

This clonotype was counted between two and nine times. The CDR3 DNA is TGTGCCAGCACCACGAACACTGAAGCTTTCTTT. Translation: CASTTNTEAFF. The chain combines TRBV7-9 with TRBJ1-1; the D is unclear. The V gene's germline CDR1 is SEHNR and CDR2 FQNEAQ (reference sequence). V was pared by 7 bases and J by 1 base, with 4 bases between. This CDR3 spans 11 amino acids.

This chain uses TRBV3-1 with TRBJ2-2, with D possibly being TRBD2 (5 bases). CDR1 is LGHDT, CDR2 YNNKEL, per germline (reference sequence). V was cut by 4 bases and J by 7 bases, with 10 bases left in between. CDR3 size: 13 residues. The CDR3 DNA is TGTGCCAGCAGCCTCAGAGAGGGCGGGGAGCTGTTTTTT. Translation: CASSLREGGELFF.

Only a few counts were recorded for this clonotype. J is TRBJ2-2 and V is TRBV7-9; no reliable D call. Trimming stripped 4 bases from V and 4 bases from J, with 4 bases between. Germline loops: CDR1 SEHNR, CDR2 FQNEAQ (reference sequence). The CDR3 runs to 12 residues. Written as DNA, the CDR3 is TGTGCCAGCAGCTCAAGCACCGGGGAGCTGTTTTTT. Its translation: CASSSSTGELFF.

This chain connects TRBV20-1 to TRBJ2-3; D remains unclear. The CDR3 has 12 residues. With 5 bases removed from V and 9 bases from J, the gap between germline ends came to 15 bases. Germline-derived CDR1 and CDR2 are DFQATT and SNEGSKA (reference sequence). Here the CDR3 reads CSASSPLGTQYF. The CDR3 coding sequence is TGCAGTGCTTCAAGTCCTCTCGGGACGCAGTATTTT.

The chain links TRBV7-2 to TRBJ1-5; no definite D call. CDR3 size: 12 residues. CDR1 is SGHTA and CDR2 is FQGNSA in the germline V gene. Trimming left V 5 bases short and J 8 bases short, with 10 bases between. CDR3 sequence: CASSHPLEPQHF. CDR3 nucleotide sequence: TGTGCCAGCAGCCACCCTCTGGAGCCCCAGCATTTT.

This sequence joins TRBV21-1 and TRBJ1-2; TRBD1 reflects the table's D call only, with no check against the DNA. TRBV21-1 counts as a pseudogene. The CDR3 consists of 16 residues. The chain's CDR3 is CASSPGWLGRADGYTF. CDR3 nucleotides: TGTGCCAGCAGCCCAGGGTGGCTTGGCAGGGCTGACGGCTACACCTTC.

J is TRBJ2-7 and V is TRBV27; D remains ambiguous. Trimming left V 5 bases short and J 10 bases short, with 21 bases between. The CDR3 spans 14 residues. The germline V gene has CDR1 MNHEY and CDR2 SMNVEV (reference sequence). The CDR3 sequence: CASSPGPRLWGQYF. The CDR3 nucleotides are TGTGCCAGCAGTCCTGGGCCCAGGCTTTGGGGTCAGTACTTC.

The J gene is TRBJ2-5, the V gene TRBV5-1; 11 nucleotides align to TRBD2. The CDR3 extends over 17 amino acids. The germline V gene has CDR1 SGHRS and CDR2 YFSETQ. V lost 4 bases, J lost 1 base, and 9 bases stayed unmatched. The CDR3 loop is CASSKYTGTSGQETQYF. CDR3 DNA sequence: TGCGCCAGCAGCAAATACACCGGGACTAGCGGCCAAGAGACCCAGTACTTC.

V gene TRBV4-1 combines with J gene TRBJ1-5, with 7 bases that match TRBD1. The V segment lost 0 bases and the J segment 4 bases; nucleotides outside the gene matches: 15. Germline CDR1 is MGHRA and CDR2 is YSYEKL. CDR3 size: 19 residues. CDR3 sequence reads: CASSQELRGQGWPNQPQHF. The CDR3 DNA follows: TGCGCCAGCAGCCAAGAGTTGAGGGGGCAGGGTTGGCCAAATCAGCCCCAGCATTTT.

In nucleotides, the CDR3 is TGTGCCAGCAGCCCCACGAGGGGCAATCAGCCCCAGCATTTT. Its translation: CASSPTRGNQPQHF. The gene calls are TRBV7-9 and TRBJ1-5; D unresolved. Germline assignment: CDR1 SEHNR and CDR2 FQNEAQ (reference sequence). V lost 5 bases to trimming and J lost 2 bases, with 10 bases between them. The CDR3 is made up of 14 amino acids.

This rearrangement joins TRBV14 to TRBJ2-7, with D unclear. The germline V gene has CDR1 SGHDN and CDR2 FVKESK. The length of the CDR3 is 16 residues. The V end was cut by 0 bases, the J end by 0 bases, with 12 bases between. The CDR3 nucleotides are TGTGCCAGCAGCCAAGATGGAGTTTTAAGCTCCTACGAGCAGTACTTC. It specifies CASSQDGVLSSYEQYF.

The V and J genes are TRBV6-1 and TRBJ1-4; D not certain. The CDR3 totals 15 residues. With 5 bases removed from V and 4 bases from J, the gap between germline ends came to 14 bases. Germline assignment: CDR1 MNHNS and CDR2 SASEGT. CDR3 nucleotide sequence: TGTGCCAGCAGTACGCAACAGCTTATTAATGAAAAACTGTTTTTT. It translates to CASSTQQLINEKLFF.

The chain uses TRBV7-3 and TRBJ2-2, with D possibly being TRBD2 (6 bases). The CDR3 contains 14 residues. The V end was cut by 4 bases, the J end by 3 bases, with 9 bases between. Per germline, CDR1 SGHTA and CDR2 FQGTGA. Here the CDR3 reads CASSSGLHTGELFF. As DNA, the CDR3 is TGTGCCAGCAGCTCGGGACTCCACACCGGGGAGCTGTTTTTT.

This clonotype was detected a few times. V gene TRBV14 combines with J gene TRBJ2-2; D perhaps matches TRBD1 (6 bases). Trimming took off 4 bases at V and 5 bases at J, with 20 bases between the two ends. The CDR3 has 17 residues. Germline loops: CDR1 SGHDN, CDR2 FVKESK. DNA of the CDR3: TGTGCCAGCAGCCCGGGACATGTCGATCCTCTAACCGGGGAGCTGTTTTTT. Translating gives CASSPGHVDPLTGELFF.

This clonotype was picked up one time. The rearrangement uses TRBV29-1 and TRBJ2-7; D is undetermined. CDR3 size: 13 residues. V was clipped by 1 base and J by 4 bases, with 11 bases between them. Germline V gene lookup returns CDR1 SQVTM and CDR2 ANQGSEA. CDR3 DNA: TGCAGCGTTGAAGGGATGGGGATATACGAGCAGTACTTC. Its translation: CSVEGMGIYEQYF.

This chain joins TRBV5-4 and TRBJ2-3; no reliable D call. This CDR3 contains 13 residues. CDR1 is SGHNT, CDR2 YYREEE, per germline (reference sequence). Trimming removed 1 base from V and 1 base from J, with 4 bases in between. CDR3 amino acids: CASSLFRTDTQYF. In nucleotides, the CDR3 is TGTGCCAGCAGCTTGTTCCGCACAGATACGCAGTATTTT.

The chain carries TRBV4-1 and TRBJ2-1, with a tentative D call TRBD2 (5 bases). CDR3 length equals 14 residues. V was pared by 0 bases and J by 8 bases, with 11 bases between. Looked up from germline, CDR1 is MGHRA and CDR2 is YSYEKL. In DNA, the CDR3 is TGCGCCAGCAGCCAAGATGAGGTGCGGGATGAGCAGTTCTTC. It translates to CASSQDEVRDEQFF.

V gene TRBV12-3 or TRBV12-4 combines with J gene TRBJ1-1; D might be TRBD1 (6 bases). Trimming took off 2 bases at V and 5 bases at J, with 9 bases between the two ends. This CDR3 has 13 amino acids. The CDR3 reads CASSLQGNTEAFF. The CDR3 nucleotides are TGTGCCAGCAGTTTACAGGGGAATACTGAAGCTTTCTTT.